The 13 T cell receptor beta chains below come from one sample, sequenced in a study of T cells in tumors after PD-1 blockade. The data were produced by immunoSEQ multiplex PCR, yet TCRdb's version contains in-frame clones alone and is incomplete. The sample holds 9,000 to 15,000 clones; about 60% are singletons and the top ten take approximately 15%. The specimen was tumor tissue, collected before anti-PD-1 treatment. Receptor source: a human donor with basal cell carcinoma.

This clone was observed a single time. This rearrangement joins TRBV7-2 to TRBJ1-2; no definite D call. This CDR3 region has 18 residues. Trimming cost V 1 base and J 2 bases, with 20 bases left between them. Germline V gene lookup returns CDR1 SGHTA and CDR2 FQGNSA. CDR3 DNA: TGTGCCAGCAGCTTAGGATTACTCGATGGGGTCCGCAACTATGGCTACACCTTC. Its protein is CASSLGLLDGVRNYGYTF.

The chain couples TRBV5-6 to TRBJ2-5; TRBD2 matches 7 bases. Germline assignment: CDR1 SGHDT and CDR2 YYEEEE. V lost 4 bases and J lost 1; bases outside the gene matches: 7. This CDR3 has 15 amino acids. CDR3: CASSRTSGGQETQYF. The CDR3 DNA sequence: TGTGCCAGCAGCCGGACGTCGGGAGGCCAAGAGACCCAGTACTTC.

The gene calls are TRBV11-3 and TRBJ2-3, with 8 bases that match TRBD2. From germline, CDR1 is SGHNT and CDR2 YENEEA. The CDR3 spans 14 residues. Unmatched junction bases numbered 5, after V lost 8 bases and J lost 1 base. CDR3 protein: CASGARGGTDTQYF. The CDR3 bases are TGTGCCAGCGGCGCGCGGGGGGGCACAGATACGCAGTATTTT.

This clone is labeled medium-sized (0.01 to 0.1%). The sample carries other DNA sequences with the same CDR3. V usage is TRBV5-1 and J usage is TRBJ2-3; a possible D gene is TRBD1 (5 bases). The germline V gene has CDR1 SGHRS and CDR2 YFSETQ. The CDR3 runs 14 residues. V shed 2 bases and J shed 3 bases, with 10 bases lying between them. The CDR3 DNA follows: TGCGCCAGCAGCTTAAGGCAGGGAACAGATACGCAGTATTTT. Amino acid sequence: CASSLRQGTDTQYF.

In its sample, this clone was seen a few times. The chain is built from TRBV4-3 and TRBJ1-2, with 12 bases identical to TRBD1. This CDR3 contains 16 residues. The germline V gene has CDR1 LGHNA and CDR2 YSLEER. The V gene end was trimmed by 4 bases and the J gene end by 10 bases; junction bases not matched to a gene: 13. In DNA, the CDR3 is TGCGCCAGCAGCCTAATTAGGGACAGGGGGCGAGGGATCTACACCTTC. Translated: CASSLIRDRGRGIYTF.

By share, this clone counts as medium-sized. V is TRBV5-1 and J is TRBJ1-1, with D uncertain. CDR1 SGHRS and CDR2 YFSETQ come from the germline V gene. The CDR3 covers 12 residues. V lost 3 bases, J lost 2 bases, and 5 bases lay in between. CDR3 sequence: CASSSINTEAFF. The CDR3 DNA follows: TGCGCCAGCAGCTCCATTAACACTGAAGCTTTCTTT.

As DNA, the CDR3 is TGTGCCAGCAGTTTGGGCGGGACCCGCTACGAGCAGTACTTC. It yields the protein CASSLGGTRYEQYF. V is TRBV27 and J is TRBJ2-7; weak D call: TRBD2 (6 bases). V shed 3 bases and J shed 3 bases, with 12 bases lying between them. The germline gives CDR1 MNHEY, CDR2 SMNVEV (reference sequence). The length of the CDR3 is 14 residues.

By share of the sample, this clone is medium-sized (0.01 to 0.1%). The genes are TRBV2 and TRBJ2-1; TRBD2 matches 11 bases. Germline CDR1 SNHLY, CDR2 FYNNEI. The CDR3 extends over 15 amino acids. Losses at the gene ends were 6 bases for V and 7 bases for J; bases not matched to a gene: 8. The CDR3 sequence is CASRLTSGVLNEQFF. The CDR3, as DNA: TGTGCCAGCAGACTGACTAGCGGGGTTCTAAATGAGCAGTTCTTC.

This rearrangement joins TRBV7-2 to TRBJ2-7, with 11 bases fitting TRBD2. Germline CDR1 and CDR2: SGHTA and FQGNSA. V gave up 0 bases and J gave up 7 bases; unmatched junction bases: 8. The CDR3 totals 16 residues. The CDR3, as DNA: TGTGCCAGCAGCTTAGCGGTTACTAGCGGGGGTGAGGAGCAGTACTTC. This gives the protein CASSLAVTSGGEEQYF.

This clone was detected only once. The junction and the germline gene differ at one end; a read error may be behind it. The gene calls are TRBV19 and TRBJ1-2; D not resolved. Germline CDR1 LNHDA, CDR2 SQIVND (reference sequence). This CDR3 is 12 amino acids long. CDR3 sequence (DNA): TGTGCCAGTAGTATAAGTAAGAGGGAGACTCACTTC. Residues: CASSISKRETHF.

The V gene is TRBV12-2, the J gene TRBJ1-1; the table names TRBD1, a call not compared with the DNA. TRBV12-2 is deemed a pseudogene. This CDR3 spans 17 amino acids. For the CDR3, the DNA is TGTGCAAGTCGCTTAGAGGAAGCAGGGGCGCAGAACACTGAAGCTTTCTTT. Protein: CASRLEEAGAQNTEAFF.

V is TRBV19 and J is TRBJ2-5; a possible D gene is TRBD1 (6 bases). The V and J ends lost 4 bases and 1 base respectively, with 13 bases between them. Per germline, CDR1 LNHDA and CDR2 SQIVND (reference sequence). The CDR3 totals 15 residues. CDR3 nucleotide sequence: TGTGCCAGTAGTAGGGGGCGGCCCCTCCAAGAGACCCAGTACTTC. It yields the protein CASSRGRPLQETQYF.

The chain carries TRBV5-1 and TRBJ1-2; 8 bases match TRBD1. Germline CDR1 is SGHRS and CDR2 is YFSETQ. V lost 4 bases and J lost 4; bases outside the gene matches: 3. This CDR3 has 13 residues. CDR3 sequence reads: CASSHGQGYGYTF. The CDR3 DNA follows: TGCGCCAGCAGCCACGGACAGGGCTATGGCTACACCTTC. Drawing the rest from reference TRBV5-1 and TRBJ1-2, the complete variable domain is KAGVTQTPRYLIKTRGQQVTLSCSPISGHRSVSWYQQTPGQGLQFLFEYFSETQRNKGNFPGRFSGRQFSNSRSEMNVSTLELGDSALYLCASSHGQGYGYTFGSGTRLTVV.